The rows below give T cell receptor beta chains drawn from one sample of a study of identical twins. TCRdb reprocessed the 5' RACE reads with MiXCR, giving one entry per CDR3 protein. This sample has hundreds of thousands of distinct CDR3 sequences, with roughly an eighth found just once. These records were also assigned to another study, of yellow fever vaccine responses in identical twins.

Sample: PBMCs. All receptors derive from a woman between 18 and 29 years old in good health. Each CDR3 is given with its conserved first and last residue. A D gene is named only where the DNA matches it firmly. Rows give clone size only sometimes, using once, few, many, or a class for an expanded clone.

clone_size: few
d_call: TRBD2
j_call: TRBJ2-3
v_call: TRBV6-2/TRBV6-3
cdr3_length: 21
cdr3_nt: TGTGCCAGCAGTTACTCTCGGGTTCCGGGACTAGCGCCTTCGGACACAGATACGCAGTATTTT
cdr3_aa: CASSYSRVPGLAPSDTDTQYF

clone_size: few
d_call: TRBD2
j_call: TRBJ2-1
v_call: TRBV29-1
cdr3_length: 15
cdr3_nt: TGCAGCGTCCCCCTAGCGGGAGTGGGCTACAATGAGCAGTTCTTC
cdr3_aa: CSVPLAGVGYNEQFF

clone_size: many
d_call: NA
j_call: TRBJ2-3
v_call: TRBV4-1
cdr3_length: 11
cdr3_nt: TGCGCCAGCAGCCAAGAGTATACGCAGTATTTT
cdr3_aa: CASSQEYTQYF

clone_size: few
d_call: TRBD2
j_call: TRBJ2-3
v_call: TRBV7-6
cdr3_length: 15
cdr3_nt: TGTGCCAGCAGCTTGAGGCGGGAGAGGGCAGATACGCAGTATTTT
cdr3_aa: CASSLRRERADTQYF

clone_size: NA
d_call: NA
j_call: TRBJ1-6
v_call: TRBV6-1
cdr3_length: 14
cdr3_nt: TGTGCCAGCAGAGAAGCAGGGAATAATTCACCCCTCCACTTT
cdr3_aa: CASREAGNNSPLHF

clone_size: few
d_call: NA
j_call: TRBJ2-1
v_call: TRBV5-1
cdr3_length: 14
cdr3_nt: TGCGCCAGCAGCCCCAGGGGACCCCACAATGAGCAGTTCTTC
cdr3_aa: CASSPRGPHNEQFF

clone_size: many
d_call: NA
j_call: TRBJ1-5
v_call: TRBV20-1
cdr3_length: 13
cdr3_nt: TGCAGTGCTAGGCCCGAGGGGCTTCAGCCCCAGCATTTT
cdr3_aa: CSARPEGLQPQHF

clone_size: once
d_call: TRBD2
j_call: TRBJ2-1
v_call: TRBV2
cdr3_length: 17
cdr3_nt: TGTGCCAGCAGTTCCGGGACTAGCGGGACCTCCTACAATGAGCAGTTCTTC
cdr3_aa: CASSSGTSGTSYNEQFF

clone_size: few
d_call: NA
j_call: TRBJ2-2
v_call: TRBV12-5
cdr3_length: 11
cdr3_nt: TGTGCTTACGGGGACAACGGGGAGCTGTTTTTT
cdr3_aa: CAYGDNGELFF

clone_size: NA
d_call: TRBD2
j_call: TRBJ2-3
v_call: TRBV20-1
cdr3_length: 15
cdr3_nt: TGCAGTGCTAGAGTTACTAGCGGGGGGAAAGATACGCAGTATTTT
cdr3_aa: CSARVTSGGKDTQYF

clone_size: few
d_call: TRBD2
j_call: TRBJ2-7
v_call: TRBV7-2
cdr3_length: 16
cdr3_nt: TGTGCCAGCAGCTCTAGCGCGTTAGCGGGGGTCTACGAGCAGTACTTC
cdr3_aa: CASSSSALAGVYEQYF

clone_size: few
d_call: NA
j_call: TRBJ2-2
v_call: TRBV25-1
cdr3_length: 17
cdr3_nt: TGTGCCAGCAGTGAACCCCCGGGGCGGACGAACTCCGGGGAGCTGTTTTTT
cdr3_aa: CASSEPPGRTNSGELFF

clone_size: many
d_call: TRBD1
j_call: TRBJ2-7
v_call: TRBV10-3
cdr3_length: 12
cdr3_nt: TGTGCCATCCCCGGACAGGGGGCCGAGCAGTACTTC
cdr3_aa: CAIPGQGAEQYF

clone_size: few
d_call: NA
j_call: TRBJ2-7
v_call: TRBV9
cdr3_length: 14
cdr3_nt: TGTGCCAGCAGCGGTGGCGGGAAAGCCTACGAGCAGTACTTC
cdr3_aa: CASSGGGKAYEQYF

clone_size: NA
d_call: NA
j_call: TRBJ2-3
v_call: TRBV6-5
cdr3_length: 17
cdr3_nt: TGTGCCAGCAGTTACTCGGGGGTCATCAGGCCGAAAAATACGCAGTATTTT
cdr3_aa: CASSYSGVIRPKNTQYF

clone_size: NA
d_call: TRBD2
j_call: TRBJ2-1
v_call: TRBV9
cdr3_length: 17
cdr3_nt: TGTGCCAGCAGCGTAGTAGGTTTAGCGGGATATAGCAATGAGCAGTTCTTC
cdr3_aa: CASSVVGLAGYSNEQFF

clone_size: few
d_call: NA
j_call: TRBJ2-4
v_call: TRBV5-1
cdr3_length: 18
cdr3_nt: TGCGCCAGCAGCTTGGGAGTGGGGGCGAGCCGGGTCAAAAACATTCAGTACTTC
cdr3_aa: CASSLGVGASRVKNIQYF

clone_size: NA
d_call: NA
j_call: TRBJ2-1
v_call: TRBV4-1
cdr3_length: 17
cdr3_nt: TGCGCCAGCAGCCAAGTCTCCAGCCAAGGATCCTACAATGAGCAGTTCTTC
cdr3_aa: CASSQVSSQGSYNEQFF

clone_size: few
d_call: NA
j_call: TRBJ2-1
v_call: TRBV25-1
cdr3_length: 15
cdr3_nt: TGTGCCAGCAGTCCGGCCTTTACCCCCTACAATGAGCAGTTCTTC
cdr3_aa: CASSPAFTPYNEQFF

clone_size: few
d_call: TRBD2
j_call: TRBJ2-1
v_call: TRBV19
cdr3_length: 17
cdr3_nt: TGTGCCAGTAGTATCTTCGGGACTAGCGGGGCTTACAATGAGCAGTTCTTC
cdr3_aa: CASSIFGTSGAYNEQFF

clone_size: few
d_call: TRBD2
j_call: TRBJ2-7
v_call: TRBV27
cdr3_length: 16
cdr3_nt: TGTGCCAGCAGTCCATCACCCGGGACTAGTCGCTACGAGCAGTACTTC
cdr3_aa: CASSPSPGTSRYEQYF

clone_size: NA
d_call: TRBD2
j_call: TRBJ2-5
v_call: TRBV7-8
cdr3_length: 17
cdr3_nt: TGTGCCAGCAGCTTAGGAGTAGCGGGGGGGCCAGTTGAGACCCAGTACTTC
cdr3_aa: CASSLGVAGGPVETQYF

clone_size: NA
d_call: TRBD1
j_call: TRBJ1-2
v_call: TRBV6-2/TRBV6-3
cdr3_length: 14
cdr3_nt: TGTGCCAGCGGGGTTGACAGGGGGCAATATGGCTACACCTTC
cdr3_aa: CASGVDRGQYGYTF

clone_size: few
d_call: TRBD2
j_call: TRBJ2-7
v_call: TRBV7-9
cdr3_length: 13
cdr3_nt: TGTGCCAGCGGACTAGCGGGAAACTACGAGCAGTACTTC
cdr3_aa: CASGLAGNYEQYF

clone_size: many
d_call: NA
j_call: TRBJ1-1
v_call: TRBV12-3/TRBV12-4
cdr3_length: 14
cdr3_nt: TGTGCCAGCACCCTGAGCAGGGTTAGGGGTGAAGCTTTCTTT
cdr3_aa: CASTLSRVRGEAFF

clone_size: many
d_call: NA
j_call: TRBJ2-7
v_call: TRBV20-1
cdr3_length: 15
cdr3_nt: TGCAGTGCTAGAGATCTTCTAGTTAACTCCTACGAGCAGTACTTC
cdr3_aa: CSARDLLVNSYEQYF

clone_size: many
d_call: NA
j_call: TRBJ2-5
v_call: TRBV24-1
cdr3_length: 16
cdr3_nt: TGTGCCACCAGTGATACCGGTACAGGGTTCCAAGAGACCCAGTACTTC
cdr3_aa: CATSDTGTGFQETQYF

clone_size: many
d_call: TRBD2
j_call: TRBJ2-3
v_call: TRBV7-9
cdr3_length: 16
cdr3_nt: TGTGCCAGCAGCCCGCGACTAGCGGACAGCACAGATACGCAGTATTTT
cdr3_aa: CASSPRLADSTDTQYF

clone_size: NA
d_call: TRBD2
j_call: TRBJ2-1
v_call: TRBV2
cdr3_length: 18
cdr3_nt: TGTGCCAGCTGTGGACTAGCGGGAGATAGTGGGCATTACAATGAGCAGTTCTTC
cdr3_aa: CASCGLAGDSGHYNEQFF

clone_size: NA
d_call: NA
j_call: TRBJ2-5
v_call: TRBV3-1
cdr3_length: 15
cdr3_nt: TGTGCCACCAGCCCAGACCCTGGCGTCCAAGAGACCCAGTACTTC
cdr3_aa: CATSPDPGVQETQYF

clone_size: few
d_call: NA
j_call: TRBJ2-5
v_call: TRBV15
cdr3_length: 13
cdr3_nt: TGTGCCACCAGCAGACACAGGGAGGAGACCCAGTACTTC
cdr3_aa: CATSRHREETQYF

clone_size: many
d_call: TRBD2
j_call: TRBJ2-4
v_call: TRBV12-3/TRBV12-4
cdr3_length: 15
cdr3_nt: TGTGCCAGCAACCCCGGGGGGGTAGGCAAAAACATTCAGTACTTC
cdr3_aa: CASNPGGVGKNIQYF

clone_size: many
d_call: NA
j_call: TRBJ2-1
v_call: TRBV10-2
cdr3_length: 15
cdr3_nt: TGCGCCAGCAGCTCCGCGACTAGTCTAAATCGTGAGCAGTTCTTC
cdr3_aa: CASSSATSLNREQFF

clone_size: NA
d_call: TRBD1
j_call: TRBJ2-3
v_call: TRBV24-1
cdr3_length: 16
cdr3_nt: TGTGCCACCAGTGACCCCGCCGGGACAGGGTCCGGACGGCAGTATTTT
cdr3_aa: CATSDPAGTGSGRQYF

clone_size: few
d_call: NA
j_call: TRBJ1-6
v_call: TRBV3-1
cdr3_length: 14
cdr3_nt: TGTGCCAGCAGCCAAGGGGTATATAATTCACCCCTCCACTTT
cdr3_aa: CASSQGVYNSPLHF

clone_size: NA
d_call: NA
j_call: TRBJ2-3
v_call: TRBV6-1
cdr3_length: 18
cdr3_nt: TGTGCCAGCAGTCCCGGTTTGGTAGGCTCGTTAAGCACAGATACGCAGTATTTT
cdr3_aa: CASSPGLVGSLSTDTQYF

clone_size: NA
d_call: NA
j_call: TRBJ1-5
v_call: TRBV20-1
cdr3_length: 13
cdr3_nt: TGCAGTGCTAGAGTGGCGGGACGTCAGCCCCAGCATTTT
cdr3_aa: CSARVAGRQPQHF

clone_size: NA
d_call: TRBD1
j_call: TRBJ2-2
v_call: TRBV7-7
cdr3_length: 15
cdr3_nt: TGTGCCAGCAGCGCTGGACAGGGGCTCTTCGGGGAGCTGTTTTTT
cdr3_aa: CASSAGQGLFGELFF

clone_size: NA
d_call: NA
j_call: TRBJ2-5
v_call: TRBV20-1
cdr3_length: 12
cdr3_nt: TGCAGTGCTCCGGAGGGGCAAGAGACCCAGTACTTC
cdr3_aa: CSAPEGQETQYF

clone_size: many
d_call: TRBD1
j_call: TRBJ1-5
v_call: TRBV7-6
cdr3_length: 14
cdr3_nt: TGTGCCAGCAGCTTAGGACAGGGGGGTCAGCCCCAGCATTTT
cdr3_aa: CASSLGQGGQPQHF

clone_size: many
d_call: TRBD1
j_call: TRBJ1-1
v_call: TRBV12-3/TRBV12-4
cdr3_length: 14
cdr3_nt: TGTGCCAGCAGCCGCGGACAGGTGACTACGGAAGCTTTCTTT
cdr3_aa: CASSRGQVTTEAFF

clone_size: NA
d_call: NA
j_call: TRBJ2-6
v_call: TRBV28
cdr3_length: 16
cdr3_nt: TGTGCCAGCAGTTTCAGCCAGAGCTCTGGGGCCAACGTCCTGACTTTC
cdr3_aa: CASSFSQSSGANVLTF